The 9 T cell receptor beta chains listed next were all sequenced from one sample in a study of shared clonotypes between healthy human individuals. Using immunoSEQ multiplex PCR, the repertoire was profiled, and TCRdb retains in-frame clones only, with some absent. Counted here are some 2 million clones, over 85% occurring once; the ten biggest clones make up approximately 0.13%. Sequencing used naive CD4+ T cells sorted from blood. The subset is: CD45RA+ positively selected. All receptors derive from a man younger than 30 in good health.

Only a few counts were recorded for this clone. This sequence joins TRBV10-1 and TRBJ2-7, with 10 bases aligning to TRBD1. CDR1 is WNHNN and CDR2 is SYGVQD in the germline V gene (reference sequence). The V segment lost 2 bases and the J segment 6 bases; nucleotides outside the gene matches: 7. This CDR3 has 15 amino acids. The CDR3 nucleotides are TGCGCCAGCAGTGAGATTGGACAGGGGGTACTCGAGCAGTACTTC. It specifies CASSEIGQGVLEQYF.

The chain joins TRBV2 to TRBJ1-5, with TRBD1 identical over 7 bases. The CDR3 contains 15 residues. Per the germline V gene, CDR1 is SNHLY and CDR2 is FYNNEI. V trimming: 5 bases; J trimming: 8 bases; junction bases outside the gene matches: 12. CDR3: CASSNADRAGEPQHF. CDR3 in DNA: TGTGCCAGCAGTAACGCTGACAGGGCAGGGGAGCCCCAGCATTTT.

The J gene is TRBJ2-7, the V gene TRBV12-5; D possibly corresponds to TRBD1 (5 bases). Per the germline V gene, CDR1 is LGHNT and CDR2 is FRNRAP. Trimming left V 6 bases short and J 3 bases short, with 12 bases between. This CDR3 has 13 amino acids. The CDR3 nucleotides read TGTGCTAGTGGCGATCGGACACACTACGAGCAGTACTTC. This gives the protein CASGDRTHYEQYF.

The chain employs TRBV6-6 and TRBJ1-2; D is possibly TRBD1 (5 bases). The germline V gene has CDR1 MNHNY and CDR2 SVGAGI (reference sequence). The CDR3 extends over 11 amino acids. Deletions cut 2 bases from V and 14 bases from J, with 12 bases between. As DNA, the CDR3 is TGTGCCAGCAGTTACCTGGGGACCGCGACCTTC. Amino acids: CASSYLGTATF.

This chain connects TRBV5-6 to TRBJ2-6; the match to TRBD1 covers 7 bases. CDR1 and CDR2 (germline): SGHDT, YYEEEE. Germline trimming cut 1 base from V and 2 bases from J; bases unmatched to any gene: 3. This CDR3 contains 16 residues. The CDR3 region is CASSLRGLAGANVLTF. CDR3 nucleotide sequence: TGTGCCAGCAGCTTGAGGGGGCTGGCTGGGGCCAACGTCCTGACTTTC. Full variable domain (outside the CDR3, taken from reference TRBV5-6 and TRBJ2-6): DAGVTQSPTHLIKTRGQQVTLRCSPKSGHDTVSWYQQALGQGPQFIFQYYEEEERQRGNFPDRFSGHQFPNYSSELNVNALLLGDSALYLCASSLRGLAGANVLTFGAGSRLTVL.

The sample holds one count of this clone. This chain uses TRBV4-1 with TRBJ1-4; D remains unclear. CDR3 length equals 15 residues. Germline CDR1 is MGHRA and CDR2 is YSYEKL. Trimming took off 1 base at V and 4 bases at J, with 10 bases between the two ends. The CDR3 coding sequence is TGCGCCAGCAGCCAAGCCGTGGCAGTTAATGAAAAACTGTTTTTT. It is translated as CASSQAVAVNEKLFF.

This chain joins TRBV25-1 and TRBJ1-2, with unresolved D. The V gene's germline CDR1 is MGHDK and CDR2 SYGVNS. Trimming cost V 6 bases and J 0 bases, with 5 bases left between them. The CDR3 covers 12 residues. CDR3: CASRTANYGYTF. DNA for the CDR3: TGTGCCAGCAGGACGGCTAACTATGGCTACACCTTC.

The V call is TRBV5-1, the J call TRBJ2-5; 13 positions agree with TRBD2. J was trimmed by 5 bases and V by 4 bases; bases with no gene match: 8. Germline-derived CDR1 and CDR2 are SGHRS and YFSETQ. This CDR3 is 16 amino acids long. CDR3 region: CASSAGTSGNKETQYF. The CDR3 bases are TGCGCCAGCAGCGCCGGGACTAGCGGGAATAAGGAGACCCAGTACTTC.

This chain joins TRBV7-9 and TRBJ2-6, with D perhaps TRBD1 or TRBD2 (6 bases each). The ends were cut back, 5 bases at V and 4 bases at J, with 18 bases in the middle. CDR1 is SEHNR and CDR2 is FQNEAQ in the germline V gene (reference sequence). The CDR3 consists of 17 residues. CDR3 region: CASSVLAGEAGANVLTF. CDR3 coding DNA: TGTGCCAGCAGCGTCCTCGCAGGGGAGGCGGGGGCCAACGTCCTGACTTTC.